This TCR beta chain was captured by sequencing in a study of T-cell reconstitution after alpha-beta-depleted transplantation in children. The count of this clonotype is one. Germline CDR1 is SGHNT and CDR2 is YENEEA. Losses at the gene ends were 1 base for V and 12 bases for J; bases not matched to a gene: 10. The CDR3 extends over 16 amino acids. Researchers prepared the TCRbeta library using unique molecular identifiers, the study reports. TCRdb independently ran MiXCR on the PCR reads; one entry per CDR3 protein. The data hold a few hundred thousand distinct CDR3 sequences, with about a tenth observed a single time.

This receptor was identified in a human donor who donated a stem cell graft to a child with acute lymphoblastic leukemia. This chain joins TRBV11-3 and TRBJ2-1, with 12 positions matching TRBD2. Sequencing used PBMCs from the stem cell graft donor, obtained from the stem cell graft. In DNA form, the CDR3 reads TGTGCCAGCAGCTTAGTTTTTTCGACTAGCGGGAGTCTGCAGTTCTTC. Amino acid sequence: CASSLVFSTSGSLQFF.